The 28 T cell receptor beta chains in this list originate from one sample, sequenced in a study of T cells after yellow fever vaccination. Each CDR3 protein is one row after TCRdb ran MiXCR on the 5' RACE reads. The table includes some 160,000 distinct CDR3 sequences, approximately 10% detected once. Sequencing was performed on CD8+ T cells sorted from PBMCs, taken 45 days after the yellow fever booster vaccination. The receptors were sampled from a man between 18 and 29 years old who received the YFV17D yellow fever vaccine.

Ten or more counts support this clonotype. The chain joins TRBV7-9 to TRBJ1-2, with D unclear. Trimming shortened V by 5 bases and J by 8 bases, and 12 bases separated the two germline ends. The germline gives CDR1 SEHNR, CDR2 FQNEAQ (reference sequence). The CDR3 extends over 12 amino acids. The chain's CDR3 is CASSQPTWGYTF. As DNA, the CDR3 is TGTGCCAGCAGCCAGCCGACGTGGGGCTACACCTTC.

This clonotype occurred a few times. The rearrangement uses TRBV4-3 and TRBJ2-4; D unresolved. The CDR3 is 15 amino acids. With 0 bases removed from V and 7 bases from J, the gap between germline ends came to 13 bases. Looked up from germline, CDR1 is LGHNA and CDR2 is YSLEER. The CDR3 bases are TGCGCCAGCAGCCAAGAAGGAGAGCTCGGGAACATTCAGTACTTC. Residues: CASSQEGELGNIQYF.

The chain couples TRBV7-9 to TRBJ1-2, with D unresolved. The CDR3 extends over 14 amino acids. Trimming cost V 4 bases and J 4 bases, with 13 bases left between them. Germline-derived CDR1 and CDR2 are SEHNR and FQNEAQ (reference sequence). The CDR3 DNA reads as TGTGCCAGCAGCTCCCTTGTCCCCACCTATGGCTACACCTTC. Residues: CASSSLVPTYGYTF.

The V call is TRBV6-5, the J call TRBJ1-4, with 8 bases identical to TRBD1. Losses at the gene ends were 5 bases for V and 5 bases for J; bases not matched to a gene: 4. The CDR3 length is 14 residues. Germline V CDR1 and CDR2: MNHEY, SVGAGI. The CDR3 here is CASSPDRVNEKLFF. For the CDR3, the DNA is TGTGCCAGCAGTCCGGACAGGGTGAATGAAAAACTGTTTTTT.

This clonotype has a count of ten or more. This chain joins TRBV12-3 or TRBV12-4 and TRBJ2-5; D is undetermined. There are 12 residues in the CDR3. The V and J ends lost 3 bases and 4 bases respectively, with 6 bases between them. The CDR3 DNA reads as TGTGCCAGCAGTTTCGTTTTAGAGACCCAGTACTTC. Its protein is CASSFVLETQYF.

In its sample, this clonotype was seen a few times. This rearrangement joins TRBV7-9 to TRBJ2-3; 10 bases fit TRBD2. Unmatched junction bases numbered 9, after V lost 0 bases and J lost 6 bases. This CDR3 comprises 17 residues. Germline V CDR1 and CDR2: SEHNR, FQNEAQ (reference sequence). This chain's CDR3 is CASSLAGAGGPMDTQYF. CDR3 bases: TGTGCCAGCAGCTTAGCAGGAGCGGGGGGGCCAATGGATACGCAGTATTTT.

This clonotype was detected a few times. The V and J genes are TRBV9 and TRBJ2-1; TRBD2 matches 8 bases. Germline V CDR1 and CDR2: SGDLS, YYNGEE. V gave up 4 bases and J gave up 6 bases; unmatched junction bases: 6. The CDR3 is made up of 14 amino acids. The CDR3 loop is CASSNGGGFNEQFF. The DNA for the CDR3 is TGTGCCAGCAGCAACGGGGGGGGATTCAATGAGCAGTTCTTC. Filled out from reference TRBV9 and TRBJ2-1, the complete variable domain reads DSGVTQTPKHLITATGQRVTLRCSPRSGDLSVYWYQQSLDQGLQFLIQYYNGEERAKGNILERFSAQQFPDLHSELNLSSLELGDSALYFCASSNGGGFNEQFFGPGTRLTVL.

This rearrangement joins TRBV27 to TRBJ2-1; 10 bases are shared with TRBD2. The ends lost 2 bases at V and 7 bases at J; junction bases unmatched: 11. Germline CDR1 reads MNHEY; CDR2 reads SMNVEV (reference sequence). The CDR3 totals 17 residues. CDR3 region: CASSLLSSGGLVNEQFF. The CDR3 DNA follows: TGTGCCAGCAGTTTACTCTCTAGCGGGGGTCTTGTAAATGAGCAGTTCTTC.

This clonotype was seen only a few times. The genes are TRBV7-9 and TRBJ1-1; 10 positions agree with TRBD1. The V gene end was trimmed by 5 bases and the J gene end by 1 base; junction bases not matched to a gene: 7. Per the germline V gene, CDR1 is SEHNR and CDR2 is FQNEAQ (reference sequence). The CDR3 is made up of 16 amino acids. In DNA form, the CDR3 reads TGTGCCAGCAGCGACGAGACAGGGGGCGAGAACACTGAAGCTTTCTTT. As protein: CASSDETGGENTEAFF.

This clonotype showed up just a few times. V usage is TRBV7-6 and J usage is TRBJ2-1; 10 nucleotides align to TRBD2. The CDR3 runs 14 residues. Germline V gene lookup returns CDR1 SGHVS and CDR2 FNYEAQ. The J segment lost 8 bases and the V segment lost 6 bases, leaving 7 bases of the junction unmatched. CDR3 sequence (DNA): TGTGCCAGCAGTAGGGGACTAGCGAACGATGAGCAGTTCTTC. It is translated as CASSRGLANDEQFF.

This clonotype appeared many times. This chain joins TRBV6-5 and TRBJ2-3, with a weak D call TRBD1 (5 bases). Per germline, CDR1 MNHEY and CDR2 SVGAGI. The CDR3 runs to 11 residues. Trimming took off 10 bases at V and 5 bases at J, with 10 bases between the two ends. The CDR3: CAMTTEDTQYF. The CDR3 DNA reads as TGTGCCATGACGACAGAAGATACGCAGTATTTT.

The chain uses TRBV4-1 and TRBJ2-7; a weak D match, TRBD1 (5 bases). The germline V gene has CDR1 MGHRA and CDR2 YSYEKL. The ends were cut back, 0 bases at V and 7 bases at J, with 10 bases in the middle. CDR3 length: 13 amino acids. CDR3 loop: CASSQEWTREQYF. CDR3 DNA: TGCGCCAGCAGCCAAGAGTGGACACGGGAGCAGTACTTC.

In this sample, this clonotype turned up many times. The rearrangement links TRBV7-2 to TRBJ2-7; possible D gene TRBD2, 5 bases. Trimming removed 4 bases from V and 0 bases from J, with 10 bases in between. This CDR3 is 14 amino acids long. Germline CDR1 and CDR2: SGHTA and FQGNSA. DNA of the CDR3: TGTGCCAGCAGCTCCGGCGGGCCCTCCTACGAGCAGTACTTC. It yields the protein CASSSGGPSYEQYF.

This clonotype was seen more than once but under ten times. The chain uses TRBV20-1 and TRBJ2-3, with D maybe TRBD2 (5 bases). CDR3 length equals 14 residues. Looked up from germline, CDR1 is DFQATT and CDR2 is SNEGSKA (reference sequence). Trimming took 0 bases from V and 5 from J, leaving 12 bases between them. This CDR3 reads CSARDRELGDTQYF. The CDR3 coding sequence is TGCAGTGCTAGAGATAGGGAGCTGGGAGATACGCAGTATTTT.

The sample holds many counts of this clonotype. J is TRBJ2-2 and V is TRBV7-9; unclear D gene. This CDR3 comprises 13 residues. V lost 5 bases and J lost 5, with 9 bases in between. Germline assignment: CDR1 SEHNR and CDR2 FQNEAQ (reference sequence). This CDR3 is CASSPTVTGELFF. The CDR3 nucleotides are TGTGCCAGCAGCCCGACTGTAACCGGGGAGCTGTTTTTT.

Only a few counts were recorded for this clonotype. This rearrangement joins TRBV7-9 to TRBJ1-2; perhaps TRBD1 as D (6 bases). The CDR3 is 14 residues long. CDR1 is SEHNR and CDR2 is FQNEAQ in the germline V gene (reference sequence). The V end lost 7 bases, the J end lost 12 bases, and 24 bases lay between the germline ends. In DNA, the CDR3 is TGTGCCAGCACCGCAAAAGACAGGAGGAGGAAAGACACCTTC. Translating it yields CASTAKDRRRKDTF.

This clonotype was picked up a small number of times. This chain links TRBV11-2 with TRBJ2-7; 9 bases agree with TRBD2. This CDR3 contains 16 residues. The V and J ends lost 2 bases and 5 bases, in that order; junction bases with no gene match: 10. CDR1 and CDR2 from the germline V gene are SGHAT and FQNNGV. This CDR3 reads CASSLFSGGPRDEQYF. CDR3 sequence (DNA): TGTGCCAGCAGCTTATTCAGCGGGGGGCCCCGCGACGAGCAGTACTTC. The entire variable domain, with the rest obtained from reference TRBV11-2 and TRBJ2-7, is as follows: EAGVAQSPRYKIIEKRQSVAFWCNPISGHATLYWYQQILGQGPKLLIQFQNNGVVDDSQLPKDRFSAERLKGVDSTLKIQPAKLEDSAVYLCASSLFSGGPRDEQYFGPGTRLTVT.

This clonotype came up a few times. The rearrangement uses TRBV5-1 and TRBJ2-2, with 9 bases lining up with TRBD1. The junction had 3 bases not matched to a gene; V was cut back by 3 bases and J by 6 bases. The length of the CDR3 is 14 residues. Germline V CDR1 and CDR2: SGHRS, YFSETQ. The CDR3 bases are TGCGCCAGCAGCTGGACAGGGGCCGCCGGGGAGCTGTTTTTT. This sequence encodes CASSWTGAAGELFF.

This chain uses TRBV10-3 with TRBJ1-4; D perhaps matches TRBD1 (6 bases). The CDR3 is made up of 13 amino acids. CDR1 is ENHRY and CDR2 is SYGVKD in the germline V gene. V lost 7 bases to trimming and J lost 4 bases, with 10 bases between them. The CDR3 region is CAIKSGVNEKLFF. The CDR3, as DNA: TGTGCCATCAAGTCAGGGGTTAATGAAAAACTGTTTTTT.

The chain uses TRBV10-3 and TRBJ2-7; D is possibly TRBD2 (6 bases). Per the germline V gene, CDR1 is ENHRY and CDR2 is SYGVKD. The V end lost 8 bases, the J end lost 6 bases, and 14 bases lay between the germline ends. The length of the CDR3 is 12 residues. The DNA for the CDR3 is TGTGCCATCGGAAGGAGGGCTAGCGAGCAGTACGTC. It is translated as CAIGRRASEQYV.

This clonotype was detected many times. V is TRBV4-1 and J is TRBJ1-2, with a weak D call TRBD1 (5 bases). Germline lookup yields CDR1 MGHRA and CDR2 YSYEKL. V was trimmed by 0 bases and J by 2 bases, leaving 10 bases between them. This CDR3 has 15 amino acids. In nucleotides, the CDR3 is TGCGCCAGCAGCCAAGATCAGGGTTTCAACTATGGCTACACCTTC. It translates to CASSQDQGFNYGYTF.

In its sample, this clonotype was seen a few times. The chain carries TRBV4-3 and TRBJ1-1, with D perhaps matching TRBD1 (6 bases). V lost 1 base and J lost 3, with 15 bases in between. CDR3 size: 16 residues. Germline lookup yields CDR1 LGHNA and CDR2 YSLEER. The CDR3 sequence: CASSQAAGAAHTEAFF. The CDR3, as DNA: TGCGCCAGCAGCCAAGCAGCAGGGGCGGCGCACACTGAAGCTTTCTTT.

This clonotype was recorded a few times. This chain joins TRBV6-2 or TRBV6-3 and TRBJ2-7, with D unresolved. The CDR3 covers 14 residues. Between the trimmed V and J ends, which lost 6 bases and 3 bases, there was a span of 15 bases. In germline, CDR1 is MNHEY, CDR2 SVGEGT. This CDR3 is CASSPGRAYYEQYV. CDR3 sequence (DNA): TGTGCCAGCAGCCCAGGTCGGGCCTACTACGAGCAGTACGTC.

The chain joins TRBV5-1 to TRBJ2-3; 9 positions agree with TRBD2. The J segment lost 11 bases and the V segment lost 2 bases, leaving 9 bases of the junction unmatched. The length of the CDR3 is 14 residues. The germline V gene has CDR1 SGHRS and CDR2 YFSETQ. This CDR3 is CASSFAGGPVKQYF. The CDR3 nucleotides read TGCGCCAGCAGCTTTGCGGGGGGGCCAGTTAAGCAGTATTTT.

Worth noting for this clonotype: The limits of the CDR3 on the DNA are not certain, so only TCRdb's listed CDR3 is given. This chain joins TRBV19 and TRBJ1-1; the D segment call TRBD1 is taken from the table without a DNA check. The CDR3 region is 13 residues in length, termini included. The germline CDR1 and CDR2 sequences are LNHDA and SQIVND (reference sequence). Here the CDR3 reads CASSSGGWTEAFF.

This clonotype was seen more than once but under ten times. This chain connects TRBV2 to TRBJ1-1, with D unresolved. V was pared by 10 bases and J by 5 bases, with 11 bases between. Per germline, CDR1 SNHLY and CDR2 FYNNEI. CDR3 length equals 11 residues. The CDR3 nucleotides are TGTGCCATCCCCCTTGGTACTGAAGCTTTCTTT. Protein sequence: CAIPLGTEAFF.

This clonotype occurred a few times. The rearrangement uses TRBV14 and TRBJ2-1; 10 bases match TRBD2. Trimming removed 4 bases from V and 8 bases from J; junction bases left unmatched: 8. Germline CDR1 and CDR2: SGHDN and FVKESK. The length of the CDR3 is 15 residues. CDR3 residues: CASSPRVAGGYEQFF. CDR3 coding DNA: TGTGCCAGCAGCCCCCGGGTAGCGGGGGGATATGAGCAGTTCTTC.

The table lists this clonotype with a few counts. The chain is built from TRBV4-3 and TRBJ1-3; unclear D gene. With 8 bases removed from V and 1 base from J, the gap between germline ends came to 12 bases. This CDR3 is built from 14 residues. Per germline, CDR1 LGHNA and CDR2 YSLEER. This CDR3 reads CASAKGTSGNTIYF. CDR3 coding DNA: TGCGCCAGCGCTAAGGGAACTTCTGGAAACACCATATATTTT.